This entry describes one TCR beta chain. Germline CDR1 reads LGHDT; CDR2 reads YNNKEL (reference sequence). Trimming shortened V by 4 bases and J by 8 bases, and 8 bases separated the two germline ends. This CDR3 spans 12 amino acids. Time point: blood at routine non-recurrence follow-up after resection. In each case, whole RNA from tumor, nontumor lung or frozen PBMC was sequenced unsorted. The data are from a study of spatial heterogeneity in lung cancer. Whole-study context: Sequenced follow-up PBMC samples came a median of around 2 years after resection, where available.

Each CDR3 protein gets one entry after TCRdb re-called the 5' RACE reads with MiXCR. The sample has about 120,000 distinct CDR3 sequences; 12% are singletons. The sequences come from PBMCs, collected at follow-up. The chain has TRBV3-1 and TRBJ1-4; unclear D gene. This receptor was identified in a male donor with early-stage non-small cell lung cancer. The CDR3 bases are TGTGCCAGCAGCCTGGAGGAGGAAAAACTGTTTTTT. Protein: CASSLEEEKLFF.